These 19 T cell receptor beta chains originate from one sample sequenced in a study of blood T cell repertoires in COVID-19 (dated by TCRdb to the early 2020s). The library was prepared using the immunoSEQ multiplex PCR assay. The table was pulled from immuneACCESS by TCRdb, which kept in-frame rearrangements only. Such tables lose some clones; where checked, under half of the loss comes from unresolved V genes, and the rest has no known cause. This sample gives about 160,000 clones in total; roughly 80% of them show up just once. The ten largest account for more than 5.5% of the sample. Sequences were obtained from PBMCs or T cells enriched from blood (not recorded which). The receptors originated from a man aged 50-59 years who had recovered from COVID-19.

The chain uses TRBV19 and TRBJ1-5, with D possibly being TRBD1 (5 bases). Per germline, CDR1 LNHDA and CDR2 SQIVND (reference sequence). The CDR3 sequence is 15 residues long. V was trimmed by 1 base and J by 3 bases, leaving 10 bases between them. For the CDR3, the DNA is TGTGCCAGTAGTATAGGGGGCAGGCCCAATCAGCCCCAGCATTTT. Translating it yields CASSIGGRPNQPQHF.

The CDR3 bases are TGTGCCAGCAGCTTAAGGGGGCAGTACAGCACAGATACGCAGTATTTT. This sequence encodes CASSLRGQYSTDTQYF. The chain has TRBV7-3 and TRBJ2-3; a possible D gene is TRBD1 (6 bases). The ends were cut back, 1 base at V and 0 bases at J, with 11 bases in the middle. Germline V gene sequence: CDR1 SGHTA, CDR2 FQGTGA. CDR3 length equals 16 residues.

The chain combines TRBV27 with TRBJ2-6, with 7 bases identical to TRBD1. The V and J ends lost 10 bases and 0 bases, in that order; junction bases with no gene match: 6. Germline CDR1 and CDR2: MNHEY and SMNVEV (reference sequence). This CDR3 is built from 15 residues. As DNA, the CDR3 is TGTGCCACCGGACAGGTTACCTCTGGGGCCAACGTCCTGACTTTC. This sequence encodes CATGQVTSGANVLTF.

The V gene is TRBV19, the J gene TRBJ1-1; 7 positions match TRBD1. The germline gives CDR1 LNHDA, CDR2 SQIVND (reference sequence). This CDR3 has 14 residues. The J segment lost 2 bases and the V segment lost 7 bases, leaving 7 bases of the junction unmatched. DNA for the CDR3: TGTGCCAGTAAGCCCGGACAGGCCAACACTGAAGCTTTCTTT. Its protein is CASKPGQANTEAFF.

This clone was counted only a few times. V usage is TRBV6-5 and J usage is TRBJ1-1; TRBD1 matches at 10 bases. J lost 6 bases, V lost 0 bases, and 1 base had no gene match. Germline V gene lookup returns CDR1 MNHEY and CDR2 SVGAGI. This CDR3 has 14 residues. The CDR3 here is CASSYSGTGAEAFF. CDR3 sequence (DNA): TGTGCCAGCAGTTACTCAGGGACAGGGGCTGAAGCTTTCTTT.

The rearrangement uses TRBV28 and TRBJ1-3; D is undetermined. CDR1 is MDHEN and CDR2 is SYDVKM in the germline V gene. V dropped 5 bases and J dropped 0 bases, with 11 bases sitting between them. This CDR3 region has 15 residues. The CDR3 loop is CASSSGGGSGNTIYF. CDR3 DNA: TGTGCCAGCAGTAGCGGCGGTGGCTCTGGAAACACCATATATTTT.

V is TRBV7-2 and J is TRBJ2-2; possible D gene TRBD1, 6 bases. Germline lookup yields CDR1 SGHTA and CDR2 FQGNSA. The germline V and J ends were trimmed by 5 bases and 9 bases, with 13 bases remaining between them. The CDR3 is 13 amino acids. In DNA, the CDR3 is TGTGCCAGCAGCGCCACAGGGAATTGGGAGCTGTTTTTT. The encoded protein is CASSATGNWELFF.

The chain uses TRBV2 and TRBJ2-1; 9 nucleotides align to TRBD1. The CDR3 extends over 12 amino acids. CDR1 is SNHLY and CDR2 is FYNNEI in the germline V gene. The V segment lost 6 bases and the J segment 10 bases; nucleotides outside the gene matches: 4. The CDR3 spells CASRSGTGEQFF. The CDR3 nucleotides are TGTGCCAGCAGATCCGGGACAGGGGAGCAGTTCTTC.

The chain recombines TRBV5-8 with TRBJ1-5; 10 bases are shared with TRBD1. V dropped 4 bases and J dropped 6; count of bases not matched to a gene: 7. Germline V gene data show CDR1 as SGHTS and CDR2 as YDEGEE. The CDR3 spans 15 residues. The CDR3 reads CASSPGTGVVQPQHF. CDR3 nucleotide sequence: TGTGCCAGCAGCCCCGGGACAGGGGTTGTTCAGCCCCAGCATTTT.

This chain connects TRBV2 to TRBJ1-4; D remains ambiguous. V gave up 0 bases and J gave up 7 bases, with 3 bases separating them. CDR1 is SNHLY and CDR2 is FYNNEI in the germline V gene. The CDR3 contains 12 residues. In nucleotides, the CDR3 is TGTGCCAGCAGTGAAGCGCGTGAAAAACTGTTTTTT. It yields the protein CASSEAREKLFF.

The gene calls are TRBV6-5 and TRBJ2-7, with a possible D match to TRBD1 (6 bases). V was cut by 7 bases and J by 2 bases, with 15 bases left in between. The CDR3 is 14 residues long. CDR1 and CDR2 from the germline V gene are MNHEY and SVGAGI. CDR3 in amino acids: CASTPGHRAYEQYF. CDR3 DNA: TGTGCCAGCACCCCAGGACACAGGGCCTACGAGCAGTACTTC.

Here the CDR3 DNA reads TGTGCCAGCAGCCGGGGGAGCGACGGAAACTATGGCTACACCTTC. Translating it yields CASSRGSDGNYGYTF. This chain joins TRBV7-9 and TRBJ1-2, with TRBD1 as a possible D gene (5 bases). Germline V gene sequence: CDR1 SEHNR, CDR2 FQNEAQ (reference sequence). The ends were cut back, 5 bases at V and 2 bases at J, with 15 bases in the middle. The CDR3 loop spans 15 amino acids.

This clone was seen repeatedly, ten times or more. Germline and junction disagree at one end, which may indicate a read error. The V and J genes are TRBV30 and TRBJ2-2; D may be TRBD2 (5 bases). CDR3 size: 11 residues. Germline assignment: CDR1 GTSNPN and CDR2 SVGIG (reference sequence). The DNA of the CDR3 is TGCGCCACTAGGTGGAACGGGGAGCTGTTTTTT. Translation: CATRWNGELFF.

The chain has TRBV4-2 and TRBJ1-4; 7 positions match TRBD1. Germline loops: CDR1 LGHNA, CDR2 YNFKEQ. The V segment lost 7 bases and the J segment 0 bases; nucleotides outside the gene matches: 14. The CDR3 runs to 18 residues. Here the CDR3 DNA reads TGTGCCAGCACCCCAGGGGGGACAGCTGCCACAACTAATGAAAAACTGTTTTTT. Its translation is CASTPGGTAATTNEKLFF.

This chain connects TRBV7-9 to TRBJ2-1; 11 bases map to TRBD2. The J segment lost 4 bases and the V segment lost 5 bases, leaving 10 bases of the junction unmatched. There are 17 residues in the CDR3. Germline V gene lookup returns CDR1 SEHNR and CDR2 FQNEAQ (reference sequence). This CDR3 is CASSPSSGGPDYNEQFF. DNA for the CDR3: TGTGCCAGCAGCCCTTCTAGCGGGGGGCCAGATTACAATGAGCAGTTCTTC.

This chain uses TRBV3-1 (or the pseudogene TRBV3-2) with TRBJ2-1; 10 nucleotides match TRBD2. In germline, CDR1 is LGHDT, CDR2 YNNKEL (reference sequence). The CDR3 extends over 18 amino acids. V was pared by 2 bases and J by 7 bases, with 14 bases of the junction left unmatched. CDR3 sequence reads: CASSQLSSSGGAGNEQFF. CDR3 bases: TGTGCCAGCAGCCAACTTAGCTCGAGCGGGGGGGCCGGTAATGAGCAGTTCTTC.

This chain connects TRBV6-4 to TRBJ2-6; D is uncertain. CDR3 length: 16 amino acids. Trimming shortened V by 0 bases and J by 0 bases, and 6 bases separated the two germline ends. Germline V gene data show CDR1 as MRHNA and CDR2 as SNTAGT. Here the CDR3 reads CASSDSPVSGANVLTF. DNA of the CDR3: TGTGCCAGCAGTGACTCTCCGGTCTCTGGGGCCAACGTCCTGACTTTC.

The gene calls are TRBV30 and TRBJ1-5; 8 positions match TRBD1. CDR1 GTSNPN and CDR2 SVGIG come from the germline V gene (reference sequence). The length of the CDR3 is 14 residues. V gave up 2 bases and J gave up 7 bases; unmatched junction bases: 7. The CDR3 coding sequence is TGTGCCTGGAGTTCCCAGCCAGGGGGCCAGCCCCAGCATTTT. Amino acid sequence: CAWSSQPGGQPQHF.

This clone came up a few times. The chain links TRBV5-6 to TRBJ1-2; D possibly corresponds to TRBD1 (6 bases). The germline CDR1 and CDR2 sequences are SGHDT and YYEEEE. The CDR3 sequence is 13 residues long. Trimming left V 5 bases short and J 4 bases short, with 12 bases between. CDR3 nucleotides: TGTGCCAGCAGACTGGGACAAAGCTATGGCTACACCTTC. This codes for CASRLGQSYGYTF.